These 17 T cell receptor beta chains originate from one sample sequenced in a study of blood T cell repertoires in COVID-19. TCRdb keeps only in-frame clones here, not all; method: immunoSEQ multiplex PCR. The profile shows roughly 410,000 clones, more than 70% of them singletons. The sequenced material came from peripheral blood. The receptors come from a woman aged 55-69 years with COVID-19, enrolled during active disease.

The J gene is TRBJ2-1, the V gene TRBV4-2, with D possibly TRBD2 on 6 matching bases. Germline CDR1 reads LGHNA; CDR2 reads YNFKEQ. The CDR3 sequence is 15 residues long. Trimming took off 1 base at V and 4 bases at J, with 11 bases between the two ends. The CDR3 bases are TGTGCCAGCAGCCAAGTTGGGGGGAATTACAATGAGCAGTTCTTC. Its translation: CASSQVGGNYNEQFF.

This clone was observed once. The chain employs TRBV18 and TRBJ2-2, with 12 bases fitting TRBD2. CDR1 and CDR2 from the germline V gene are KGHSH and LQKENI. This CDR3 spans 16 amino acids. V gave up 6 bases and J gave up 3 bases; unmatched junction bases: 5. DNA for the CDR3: TGTGCCAGCTCCTCCACTAGCGGGGGGCACACCGGGGAGCTGTTTTTT. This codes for CASSSTSGGHTGELFF.

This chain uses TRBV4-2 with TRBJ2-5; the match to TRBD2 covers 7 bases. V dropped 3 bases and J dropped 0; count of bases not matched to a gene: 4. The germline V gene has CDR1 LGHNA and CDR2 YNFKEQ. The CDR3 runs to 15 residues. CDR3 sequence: CASSQKRGNQETQYF. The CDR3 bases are TGTGCCAGCAGCCAGAAGCGGGGCAACCAAGAGACCCAGTACTTC.

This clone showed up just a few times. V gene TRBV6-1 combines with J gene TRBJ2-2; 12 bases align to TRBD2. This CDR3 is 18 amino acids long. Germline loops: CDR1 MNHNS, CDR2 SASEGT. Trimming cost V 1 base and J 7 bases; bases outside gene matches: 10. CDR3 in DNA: TGTGCCAGCAGTGAAGTTTTGGCTAGCGGGGGGGCCGGCGGGGAGCTGTTTTTT. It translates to CASSEVLASGGAGGELFF.

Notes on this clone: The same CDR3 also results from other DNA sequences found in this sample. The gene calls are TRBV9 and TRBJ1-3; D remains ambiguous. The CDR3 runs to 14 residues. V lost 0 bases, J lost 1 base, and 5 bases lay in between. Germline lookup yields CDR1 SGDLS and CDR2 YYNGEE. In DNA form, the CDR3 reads TGTGCCAGCAGCGTAGTCGGGTCTGGAAACACCATATATTTT. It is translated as CASSVVGSGNTIYF.

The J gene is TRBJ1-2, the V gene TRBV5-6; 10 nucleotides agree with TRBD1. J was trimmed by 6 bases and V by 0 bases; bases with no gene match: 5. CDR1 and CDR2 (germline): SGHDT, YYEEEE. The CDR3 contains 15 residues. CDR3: CASSLAHDRGHGYTF. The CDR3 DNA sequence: TGTGCCAGCAGCTTGGCCCATGACAGGGGGCATGGCTACACCTTC.

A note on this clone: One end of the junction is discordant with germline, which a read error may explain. The CDR3 coding sequence is TGTGCCAGCTCCCCACAGCCGGGACAGGGGGCAAGCGAGCAGTACTTC. The encoded protein is CASSPQPGQGASEQYF. The chain uses TRBV18 and TRBJ2-7, with 12 nucleotides matching TRBD1. The CDR3 runs 16 residues. Germline V CDR1 and CDR2: KGHSH, LQKENI.

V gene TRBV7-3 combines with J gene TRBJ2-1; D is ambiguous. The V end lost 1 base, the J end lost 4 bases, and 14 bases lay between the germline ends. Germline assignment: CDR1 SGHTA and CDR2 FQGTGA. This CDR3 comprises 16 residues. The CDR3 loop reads CASSLRSTSVYNEQFF. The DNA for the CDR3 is TGTGCCAGCAGCTTAAGATCCACGAGCGTTTACAATGAGCAGTTCTTC. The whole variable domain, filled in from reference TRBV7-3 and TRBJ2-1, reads GAGVSQTPSNKVTEKGKYVELRCDPISGHTALYWYRQSLGQGPEFLIYFQGTGAADDSGLPNDRFFAVRPEGSVSTLKIQRTERGDSAVYLCASSLRSTSVYNEQFFGPGTRLTVL.

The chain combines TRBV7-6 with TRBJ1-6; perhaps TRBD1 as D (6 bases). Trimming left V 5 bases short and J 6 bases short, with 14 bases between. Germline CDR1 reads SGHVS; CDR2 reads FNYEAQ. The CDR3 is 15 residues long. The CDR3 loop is CASSPQGGGNSPLHF. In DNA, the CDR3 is TGTGCCAGCAGCCCCCAGGGAGGGGGTAATTCACCCCTCCACTTT.

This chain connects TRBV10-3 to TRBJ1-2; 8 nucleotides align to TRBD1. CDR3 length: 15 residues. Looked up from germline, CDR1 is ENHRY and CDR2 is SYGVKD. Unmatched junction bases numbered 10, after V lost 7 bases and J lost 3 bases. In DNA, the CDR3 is TGTGCCATCATGAGGGCAGGGGGCGCCGACTATGGCTACACCTTC. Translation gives CAIMRAGGADYGYTF.

The CDR3 is CASSLGVGTHVAPDNEQFF. CDR3 coding DNA: TGTGCCAGCAGCTTAGGGGTCGGGACTCACGTAGCCCCCGACAATGAGCAGTTCTTC. The chain carries TRBV11-3 and TRBJ2-1, with D perhaps TRBD2 (6 bases). Trimming shortened V by 1 base and J by 5 bases, and 24 bases separated the two germline ends. This CDR3 region has 19 residues. CDR1 is SGHNT, CDR2 YENEEA, per germline.

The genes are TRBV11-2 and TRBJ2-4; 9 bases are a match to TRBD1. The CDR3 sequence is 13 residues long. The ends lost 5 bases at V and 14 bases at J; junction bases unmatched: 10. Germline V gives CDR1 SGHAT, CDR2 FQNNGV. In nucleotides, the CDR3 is TGTGCCAGCAGCCAAACCTCCGGGACAGGGAAGTACTTC. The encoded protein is CASSQTSGTGKYF.

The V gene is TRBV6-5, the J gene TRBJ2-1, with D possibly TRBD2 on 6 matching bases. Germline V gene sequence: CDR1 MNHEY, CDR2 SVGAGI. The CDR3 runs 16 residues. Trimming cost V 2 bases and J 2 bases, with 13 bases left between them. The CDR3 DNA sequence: TGTGCCAGCAGTTACGCACTAGCCGCGACCTACAATGAGCAGTTCTTC. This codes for CASSYALAATYNEQFF.

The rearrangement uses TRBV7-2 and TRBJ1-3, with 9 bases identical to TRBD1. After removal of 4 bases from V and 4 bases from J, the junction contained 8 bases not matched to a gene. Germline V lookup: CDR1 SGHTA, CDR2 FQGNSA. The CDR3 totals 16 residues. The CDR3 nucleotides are TGTGCCAGCAGCTATACGACAGGGGGGGGAGGAAACACCATATATTTT. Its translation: CASSYTTGGGGNTIYF.

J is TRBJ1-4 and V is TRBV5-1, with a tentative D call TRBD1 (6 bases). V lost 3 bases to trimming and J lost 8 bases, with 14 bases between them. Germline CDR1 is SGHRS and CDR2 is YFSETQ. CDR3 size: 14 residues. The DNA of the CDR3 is TGCGCCAGCAGCTCACAGGGCAGTAGCGAAAAACTGTTTTTT. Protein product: CASSSQGSSEKLFF.

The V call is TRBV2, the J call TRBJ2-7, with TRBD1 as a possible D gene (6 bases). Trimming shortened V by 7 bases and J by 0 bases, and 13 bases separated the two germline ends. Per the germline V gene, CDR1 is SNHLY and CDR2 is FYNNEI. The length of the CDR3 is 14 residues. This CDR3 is CASMRTESSYEQYF. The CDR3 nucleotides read TGTGCCAGCATGCGGACAGAGAGCTCCTACGAGCAGTACTTC.

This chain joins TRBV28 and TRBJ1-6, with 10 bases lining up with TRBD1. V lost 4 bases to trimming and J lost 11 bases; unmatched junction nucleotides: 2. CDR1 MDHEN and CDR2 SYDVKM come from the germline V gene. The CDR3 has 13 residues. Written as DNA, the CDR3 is TGTGCCAGCAGTTCGGACAGGGGGGCACCCCTCCACTTT. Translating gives CASSSDRGAPLHF.